This T cell receptor (beta chain) comes out of a study of shared clonotypes between healthy human individuals. Terminally differentiated effector memory CD45RA+ cells were excluded from the naive CD8 cells, which were CD45RO-negative and positively selected for CCR7. The protocol was immunoSEQ multiplex PCR, while the TCRdb copy is restricted to in-frame clones and leaves out a portion. This sample has millions of clones; over 85% occur once, and the top ten carry 1.1%. The V and J ends lost 1 base and 6 bases respectively, with 6 bases between them. Germline values: CDR1 PRHDT, CDR2 FYEKMQ (reference sequence). The CDR3 runs 12 residues. Remarks on this clone: Additional DNA sequences in this sample encode the identical CDR3.

The receptor was derived from a man aged 18 to 35 in good health. This sequence joins TRBV13 and TRBJ1-1; D may be TRBD1 (6 bases). What was sequenced was naive CD8+ T cells sorted from blood. The CDR3 loop is CASSLDRAEAFF. CDR3 DNA sequence: TGTGCCAGCAGCTTAGACAGGGCTGAAGCTTTCTTT.